Ten or more counts support the clone carrying this T cell receptor (beta chain). One entry per CDR3 protein, called by TCRdb with MiXCR from the RT-PCR reads. The repertoire consists of fewer than 800,000 distinct CDR3 sequences, with more than 13% occurring once and the leading ten covering 3.6%. V was shortened by 1 base and J by 6 bases, with 15 bases between the two germline ends. The CDR3 extends over 14 amino acids. CDR1 and CDR2 (germline): DFQATT, SNEGSKA (reference sequence). Sample: memory CD4+ T cells from blood. V usage is TRBV20-1 and J usage is TRBJ1-1; D gene unclear. The sequence was obtained from a female donor in good health, serving as a healthy control. CDR3 in DNA: TGCAGTGCTAGAGCGTCAACCACCCTCCCTGAAGCTTTCTTT. It yields the protein CSARASTTLPEAFF.